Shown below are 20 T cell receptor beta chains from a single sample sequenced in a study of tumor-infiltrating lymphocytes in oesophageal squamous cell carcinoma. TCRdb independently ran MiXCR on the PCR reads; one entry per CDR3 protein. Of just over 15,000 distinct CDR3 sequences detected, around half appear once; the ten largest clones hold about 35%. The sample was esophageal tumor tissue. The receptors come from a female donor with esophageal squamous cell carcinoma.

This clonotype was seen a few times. CDR3 in amino acids: CASSLATGVETQYF. CDR3 in DNA: TGTGCCAGCAGCTTAGCGACAGGGGTAGAGACCCAGTACTTC. V and J are TRBV7-6 and TRBJ2-1; 8 positions match TRBD1. The J call may be incorrect, as the DNA end agrees better with TRBJ2-5. CDR3 length: 14 amino acids. The germline V gene encodes CDR1 SGHVS and CDR2 FNYEAQ.

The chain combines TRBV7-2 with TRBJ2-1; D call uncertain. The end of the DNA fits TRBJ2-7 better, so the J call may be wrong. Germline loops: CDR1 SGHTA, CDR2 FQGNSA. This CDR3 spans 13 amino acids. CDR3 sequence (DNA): TGTGCCAGCAGCTTTGGCCCCTCCTACGAGCAGTACTTC. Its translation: CASSFGPSYEQYF.

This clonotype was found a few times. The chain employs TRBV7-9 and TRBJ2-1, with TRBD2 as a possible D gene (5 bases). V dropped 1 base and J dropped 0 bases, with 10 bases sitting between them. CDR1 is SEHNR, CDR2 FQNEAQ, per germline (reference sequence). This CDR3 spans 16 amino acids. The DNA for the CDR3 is TGTGCCAGCAGCTTAGAGCGGAGTTCCTCCTACAATGAGCAGTTCTTC. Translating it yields CASSLERSSSYNEQFF.

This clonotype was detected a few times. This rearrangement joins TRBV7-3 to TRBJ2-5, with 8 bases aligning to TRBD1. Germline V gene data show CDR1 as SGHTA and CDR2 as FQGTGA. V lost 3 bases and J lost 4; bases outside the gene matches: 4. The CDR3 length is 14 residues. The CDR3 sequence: CASSFRGQGETQYF. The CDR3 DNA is TGTGCCAGCAGCTTCAGGGGGCAGGGAGAGACCCAGTACTTC.

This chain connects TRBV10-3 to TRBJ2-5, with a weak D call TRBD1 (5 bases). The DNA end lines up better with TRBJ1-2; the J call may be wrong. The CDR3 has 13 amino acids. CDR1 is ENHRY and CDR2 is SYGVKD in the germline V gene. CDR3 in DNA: TGTGCCATCAGGGACCGGGACGGCTATGGCTACACCTTC. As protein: CAIRDRDGYGYTF.

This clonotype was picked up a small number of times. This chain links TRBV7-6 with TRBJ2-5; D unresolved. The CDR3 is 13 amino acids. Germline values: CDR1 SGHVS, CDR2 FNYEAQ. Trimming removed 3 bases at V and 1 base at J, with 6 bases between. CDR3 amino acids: CASSFGLQETQYF. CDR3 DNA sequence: TGTGCCAGCAGCTTCGGGCTCCAAGAGACCCAGTACTTC.

The CDR3 DNA reads TGTGCCAGCAGCTTAGCCCAGGGAAGCAATCAGCCCCAGCATTTT. The encoded protein is CASSLAQGSNQPQHF. The gene calls are TRBV7-6 and TRBJ1-5, with TRBD1 as a possible D gene (5 bases). The V gene's germline CDR1 is SGHVS and CDR2 FNYEAQ. Trimming left V 0 bases short and J 1 base short, with 7 bases between. This CDR3 spans 15 amino acids.

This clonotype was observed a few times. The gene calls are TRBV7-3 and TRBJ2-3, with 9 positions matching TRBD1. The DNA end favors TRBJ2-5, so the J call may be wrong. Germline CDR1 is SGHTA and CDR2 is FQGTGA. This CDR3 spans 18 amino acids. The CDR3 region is CASSRTGGGPEVGETQYF. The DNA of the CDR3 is TGTGCCAGCAGCCGAACAGGGGGCGGACCAGAAGTAGGAGAGACCCAGTACTTC.

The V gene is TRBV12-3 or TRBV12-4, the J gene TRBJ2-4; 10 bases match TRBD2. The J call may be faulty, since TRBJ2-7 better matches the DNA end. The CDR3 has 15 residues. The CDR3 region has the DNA TGTGCCAGCAAGACGGGACTAGCGACCTCCTACGAGCAGTACTTC. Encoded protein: CASKTGLATSYEQYF.

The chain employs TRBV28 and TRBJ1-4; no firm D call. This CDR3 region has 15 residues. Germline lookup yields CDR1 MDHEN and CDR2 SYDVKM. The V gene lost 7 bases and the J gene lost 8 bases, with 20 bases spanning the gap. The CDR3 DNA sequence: TGTGCCAGCACCCCCTTTGTTGGGATGGGGGAAAAACTGTTTTTT. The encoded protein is CASTPFVGMGEKLFF.

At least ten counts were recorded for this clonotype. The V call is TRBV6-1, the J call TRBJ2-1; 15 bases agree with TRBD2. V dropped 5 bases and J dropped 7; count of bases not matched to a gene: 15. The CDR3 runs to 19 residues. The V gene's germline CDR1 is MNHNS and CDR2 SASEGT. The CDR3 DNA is TGTGCCAGCAGTTCCTATTCTACCAGGACTAGCGGGAGGGGTAATGAGCAGTTCTTC. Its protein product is CASSSYSTRTSGRGNEQFF.

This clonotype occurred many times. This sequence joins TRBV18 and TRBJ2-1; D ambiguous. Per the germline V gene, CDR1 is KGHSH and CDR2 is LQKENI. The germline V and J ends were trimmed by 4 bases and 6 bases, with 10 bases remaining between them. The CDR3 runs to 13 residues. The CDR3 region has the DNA TGTGCCAGCTCACTCGGGCGGTCCAATGAGCAGTTCTTC. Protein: CASSLGRSNEQFF.

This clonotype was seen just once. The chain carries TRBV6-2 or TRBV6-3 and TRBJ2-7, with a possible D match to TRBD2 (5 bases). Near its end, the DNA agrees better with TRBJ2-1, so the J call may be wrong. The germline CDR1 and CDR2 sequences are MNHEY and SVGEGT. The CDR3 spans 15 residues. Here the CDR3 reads CASSYSEGVYNEQFF. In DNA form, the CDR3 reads TGTGCCAGCAGTTACTCTGAGGGAGTCTACAATGAGCAGTTCTTC.

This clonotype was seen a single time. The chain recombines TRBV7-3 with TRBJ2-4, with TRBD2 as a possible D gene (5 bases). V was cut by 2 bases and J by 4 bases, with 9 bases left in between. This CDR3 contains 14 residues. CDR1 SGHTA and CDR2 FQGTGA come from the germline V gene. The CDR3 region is CASSLGGGKNIQYF. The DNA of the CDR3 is TGTGCCAGCAGCTTAGGAGGCGGTAAAAACATTCAGTACTTC. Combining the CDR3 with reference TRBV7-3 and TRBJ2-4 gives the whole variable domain GAGVSQTPSNKVTEKGKYVELRCDPISGHTALYWYRQSLGQGPEFLIYFQGTGAADDSGLPNDRFFAVRPEGSVSTLKIQRTERGDSAVYLCASSLGGGKNIQYFGAGTRLSVL.

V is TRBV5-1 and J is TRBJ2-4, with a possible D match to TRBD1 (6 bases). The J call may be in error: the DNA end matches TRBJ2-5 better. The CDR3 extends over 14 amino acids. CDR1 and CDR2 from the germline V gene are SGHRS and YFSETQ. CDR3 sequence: CASSLGGHKETQYF. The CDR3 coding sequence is TGCGCCAGCAGCTTGGGGGGACACAAAGAGACCCAGTACTTC.

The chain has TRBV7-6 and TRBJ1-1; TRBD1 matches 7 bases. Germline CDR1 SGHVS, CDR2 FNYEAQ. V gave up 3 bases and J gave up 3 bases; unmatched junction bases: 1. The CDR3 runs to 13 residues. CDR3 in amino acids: CASSFDRDTEAFF. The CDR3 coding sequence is TGTGCCAGCAGCTTCGACAGGGACACTGAAGCTTTCTTT.

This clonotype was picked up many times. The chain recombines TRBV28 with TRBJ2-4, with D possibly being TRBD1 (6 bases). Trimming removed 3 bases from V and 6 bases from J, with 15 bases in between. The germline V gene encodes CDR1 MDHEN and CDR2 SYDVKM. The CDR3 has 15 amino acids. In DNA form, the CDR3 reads TGTGCCAGCAGTTTTTTCGGACAGAGTCGAAACATTCAGTACTTC. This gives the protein CASSFFGQSRNIQYF.

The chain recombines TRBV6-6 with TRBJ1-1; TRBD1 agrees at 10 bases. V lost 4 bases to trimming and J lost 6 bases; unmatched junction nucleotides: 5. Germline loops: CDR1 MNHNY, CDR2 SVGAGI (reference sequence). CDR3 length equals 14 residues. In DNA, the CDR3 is TGTGCCAGCAGTTCTTGGACAGGGGGGTCTGAAGCTTTCTTT. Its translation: CASSSWTGGSEAFF.

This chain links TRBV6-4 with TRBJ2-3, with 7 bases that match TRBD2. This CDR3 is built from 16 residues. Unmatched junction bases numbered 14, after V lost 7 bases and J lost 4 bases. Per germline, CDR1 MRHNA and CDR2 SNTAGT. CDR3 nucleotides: TGTGCCAGCACCCCACGGGGGAGGGAGTTCGCAGATACGCAGTATTTT. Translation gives CASTPRGREFADTQYF.

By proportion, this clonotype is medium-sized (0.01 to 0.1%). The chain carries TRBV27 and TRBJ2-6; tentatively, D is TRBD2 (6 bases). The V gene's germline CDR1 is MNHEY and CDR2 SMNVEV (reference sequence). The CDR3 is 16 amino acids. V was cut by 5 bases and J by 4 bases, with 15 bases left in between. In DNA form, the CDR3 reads TGTGCCAGCAGTAGGACCCGTGGAGGGGGGGCCAACGTCCTGACTTTC. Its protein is CASSRTRGGGANVLTF.